The following is a T cell receptor (beta chain) sequence with its context. Its antigen is not identified. This entry belongs to a study of cytomegalovirus exposure and HLA in healthy donors. Overall study findings and caveats: A later analysis showed that HLA-associated TCR beta chains had undergone more clonal expansion than equally common others. Later analysis suggested most CMV-associated TCR beta chains were HLA-restricted. A list of around 160 TCR beta chains associated with cytomegalovirus was given. Another analysis was done later, and it associated 15,000 to 20,000 TCR beta sequences with HLA alleles at 0.05 false discovery rate.

60 Vbeta and 13 Jbeta primers were used in PCR. This table comes from immunoSEQ multiplex PCR, and its TCRdb copy is limited to in-frame clones, with some not included. Found here are under 200,000 clones, approximately 88% of them singletons; the top ten hold around 0.85%. The sequenced material came from PBMCs. This TCR was recovered from a woman in her twenties or thirties in good health and CMV-seronegative.

The CDR3 sequence: CASSRGESSYNEQFF. The CDR3 DNA reads as TGTGCCAGCAGCCGCGGGGAAAGCTCCTACAATGAGCAGTTCTTC. The gene calls are TRBV5-8 and TRBJ2-1, with D possibly matching TRBD2 (6 bases). The CDR3 is made up of 15 amino acids. Trimming pared 4 bases from V and 0 bases from J, leaving 11 bases between. Germline CDR1 reads SGHTS; CDR2 reads YDEGEE.